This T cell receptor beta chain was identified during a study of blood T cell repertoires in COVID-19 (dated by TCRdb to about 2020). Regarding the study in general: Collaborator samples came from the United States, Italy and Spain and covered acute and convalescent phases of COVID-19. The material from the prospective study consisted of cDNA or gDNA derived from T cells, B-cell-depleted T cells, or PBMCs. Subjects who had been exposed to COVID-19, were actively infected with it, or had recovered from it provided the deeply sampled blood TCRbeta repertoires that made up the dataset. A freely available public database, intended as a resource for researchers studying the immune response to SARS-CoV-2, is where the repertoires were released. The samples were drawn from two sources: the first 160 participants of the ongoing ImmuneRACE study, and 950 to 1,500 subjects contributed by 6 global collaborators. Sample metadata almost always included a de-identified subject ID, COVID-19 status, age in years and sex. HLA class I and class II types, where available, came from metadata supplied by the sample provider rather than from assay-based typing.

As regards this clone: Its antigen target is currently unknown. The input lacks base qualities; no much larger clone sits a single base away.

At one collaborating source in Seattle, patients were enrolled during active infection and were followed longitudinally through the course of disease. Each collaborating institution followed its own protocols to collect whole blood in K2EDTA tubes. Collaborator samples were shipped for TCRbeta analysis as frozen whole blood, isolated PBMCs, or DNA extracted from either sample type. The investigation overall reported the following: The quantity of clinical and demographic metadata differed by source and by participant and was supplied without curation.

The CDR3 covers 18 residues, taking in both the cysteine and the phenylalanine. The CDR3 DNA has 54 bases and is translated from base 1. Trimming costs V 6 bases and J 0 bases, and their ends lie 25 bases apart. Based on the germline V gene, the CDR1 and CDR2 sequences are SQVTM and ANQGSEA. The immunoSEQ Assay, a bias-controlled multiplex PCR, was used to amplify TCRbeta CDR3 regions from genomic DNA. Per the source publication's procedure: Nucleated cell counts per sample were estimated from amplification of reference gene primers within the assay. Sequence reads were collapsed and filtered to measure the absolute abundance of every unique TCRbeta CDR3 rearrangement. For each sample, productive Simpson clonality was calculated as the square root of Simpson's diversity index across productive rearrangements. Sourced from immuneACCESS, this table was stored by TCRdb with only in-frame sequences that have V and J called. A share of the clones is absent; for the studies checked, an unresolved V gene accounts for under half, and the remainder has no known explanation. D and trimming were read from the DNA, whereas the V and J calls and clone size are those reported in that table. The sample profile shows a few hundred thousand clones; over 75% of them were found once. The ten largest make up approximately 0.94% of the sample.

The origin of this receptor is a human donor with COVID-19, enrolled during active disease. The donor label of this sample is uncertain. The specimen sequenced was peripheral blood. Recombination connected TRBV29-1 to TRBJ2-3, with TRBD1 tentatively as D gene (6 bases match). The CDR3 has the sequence CSVLRPSRGSSSTDTQYF. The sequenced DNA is TGCAGCGTCCTTCGACCTTCCAGGGGAAGTTCGAGCACAGATACGCAGTATTTT.